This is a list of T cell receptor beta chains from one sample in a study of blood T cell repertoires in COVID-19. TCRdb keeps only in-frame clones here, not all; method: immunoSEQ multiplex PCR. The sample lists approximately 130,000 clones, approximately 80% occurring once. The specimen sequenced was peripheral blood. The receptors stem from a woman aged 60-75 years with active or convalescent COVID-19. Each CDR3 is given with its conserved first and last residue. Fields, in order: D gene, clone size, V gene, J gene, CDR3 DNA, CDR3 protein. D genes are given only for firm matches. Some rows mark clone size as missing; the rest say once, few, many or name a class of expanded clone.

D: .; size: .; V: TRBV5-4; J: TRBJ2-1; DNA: TGTGCCAGCAGCTCAACAGGGCACAATGAGCAGTTCTTC; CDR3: CASSSTGHNEQFF
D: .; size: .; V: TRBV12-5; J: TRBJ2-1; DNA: TGTGCTAGTGGTTCTGTCCATGAGCAGTTCTTC; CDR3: CASGSVHEQFF
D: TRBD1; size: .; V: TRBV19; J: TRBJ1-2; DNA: TGTGCCAGTAGTGGGACAGGAGAGGTCTATGGCTACACCTTC; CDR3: CASSGTGEVYGYTF
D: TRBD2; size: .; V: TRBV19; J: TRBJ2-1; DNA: TGTGCCACCTCAGCGGGAGTGTCCTACAATGAGCAGTTCTTC; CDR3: CATSAGVSYNEQFF
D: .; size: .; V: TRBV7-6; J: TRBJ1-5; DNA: TGTGCCAGCAGCTTCGGGGGAAATCAGCCCCAGCATTTT; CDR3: CASSFGGNQPQHF
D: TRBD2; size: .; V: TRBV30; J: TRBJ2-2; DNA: TGTGCCTGGAGTCGTGGGGGGGTAGGCGGGGAGCTGTTTTTT; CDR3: CAWSRGGVGGELFF
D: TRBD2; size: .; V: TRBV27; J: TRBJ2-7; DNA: TGTGCCAGCAGTTTATACCAAGGGAGGGATGAGCAGTACTTC; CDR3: CASSLYQGRDEQYF
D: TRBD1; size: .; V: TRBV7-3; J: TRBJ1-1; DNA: TGTGCCAGCAGCGTCACAGGGGGTACTGAAGCTTTCTTT; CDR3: CASSVTGGTEAFF
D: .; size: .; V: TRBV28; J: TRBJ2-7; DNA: TGTGCCAGCGGAAACTATGGCCAGCGAAGCGAGCAGTACTTC; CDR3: CASGNYGQRSEQYF
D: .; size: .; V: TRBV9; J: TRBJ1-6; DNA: TGTGCCAGCAGCGGACTCGGACAGTTGGGTTCACCCCTCCACTTT; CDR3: CASSGLGQLGSPLHF
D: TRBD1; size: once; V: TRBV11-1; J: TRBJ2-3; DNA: TGTGCCAGCAGCGATGATAACAGGGGTTCGACAGATACGCAGTATTTT; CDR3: CASSDDNRGSTDTQYF
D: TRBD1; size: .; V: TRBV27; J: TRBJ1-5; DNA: TGTGCCAGCAGTTTGTACAGGGGCACCAATCAGCCCCAGCATTTT; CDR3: CASSLYRGTNQPQHF
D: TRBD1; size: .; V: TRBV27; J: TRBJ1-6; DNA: TGTGCCAGCAGAGTAGGACAGGGAACTTCACCCCTCCACTTT; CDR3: CASRVGQGTSPLHF
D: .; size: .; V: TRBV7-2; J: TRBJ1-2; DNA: TGTGCCAGCAGCTTAGCTACGTCCCGCAGGGGCCATGGCTACACCTTC; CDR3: CASSLATSRRGHGYTF
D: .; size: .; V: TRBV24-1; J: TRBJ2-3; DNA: TGTGCCACCAGTGGACCAATCGGGGATACGCAGTATTTT; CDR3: CATSGPIGDTQYF
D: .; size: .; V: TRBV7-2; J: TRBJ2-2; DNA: TGTGCCAGCAGCCCCGGTGTAGGGGCCACCGGGGAGCTGTTTTTT; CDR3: CASSPGVGATGELFF
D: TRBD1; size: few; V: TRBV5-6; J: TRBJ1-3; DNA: TGTGCCAGCAGCACGACAGGGTCAGGAAACACCATATATTTT; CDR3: CASSTTGSGNTIYF
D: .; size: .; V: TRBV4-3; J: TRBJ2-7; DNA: TGCGCCAGCAGCCAAGAGGTACGGCGGGAGCAGTACTTC; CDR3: CASSQEVRREQYF
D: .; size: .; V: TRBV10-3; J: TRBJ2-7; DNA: TGTGCCATCAGCGGGGGAAGCTCCTACGAGCAGTACTTC; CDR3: CAISGGSSYEQYF
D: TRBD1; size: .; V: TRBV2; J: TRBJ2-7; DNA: TGTGCCAGCAGAGCCGGGACAGTCTCCTACGAGCAGTACTTC; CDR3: CASRAGTVSYEQYF
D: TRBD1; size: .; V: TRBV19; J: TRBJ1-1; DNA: TGTGCCAGTAGTGCCCGGGACAGGGGAAGGAACACTGAAGCTTTCTTT; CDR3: CASSARDRGRNTEAFF
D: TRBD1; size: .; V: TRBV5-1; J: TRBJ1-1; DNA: TGCGCCAGCAGCACGGACCAGGGGGATACTGAAGCTTTCTTT; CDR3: CASSTDQGDTEAFF
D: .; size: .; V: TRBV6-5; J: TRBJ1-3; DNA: TGTGCCAGCAGCGGGACACCTGGAAACACCATATATTTT; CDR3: CASSGTPGNTIYF
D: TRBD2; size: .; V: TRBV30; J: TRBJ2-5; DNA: TGTGCCTGGAGCCCCGGACTAGCGGCCAACCTGGTCCAAGAGACCCAGTACTTC; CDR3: CAWSPGLAANLVQETQYF
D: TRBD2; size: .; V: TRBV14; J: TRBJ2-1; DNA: TGTGCCAGCAGCCCAACAATACTAGCGGGGCCCTACAATGAGCAGTTCTTC; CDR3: CASSPTILAGPYNEQFF
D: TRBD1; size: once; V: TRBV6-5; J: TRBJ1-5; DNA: TGTGCCAGCAGTACAGGGACAGGGGGGAATCAGCCCCAGCATTTT; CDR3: CASSTGTGGNQPQHF
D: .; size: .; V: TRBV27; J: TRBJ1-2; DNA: TGTGCCAGCAGTGGGCAGGGGCTGCATGGCTACACCTTC; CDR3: CASSGQGLHGYTF